This TCR beta chain was identified during a study of T cells in Graves' hyperthyroidism and ophthalmopathy. Study summary: The blood sample was taken at first diagnosis, before treatment began.

This clonotype appeared a few times. Its antigen is currently unknown. In making diagnoses, clinical symptoms, serum thyroxine and TRAb, thyroid ultrasound and orbital computed tomography were all used. Preceding any ophthalmopathy symptoms, the blood sample dates from first hyperthyroidism diagnosis. Study results and limitations: Appearing also in blood were most of the thyroid clonotypes expanded above 0.001.

V shed 0 bases and J 2 bases; nucleotides not matched to a gene: 3. Germline V gene sequence: CDR1 SGHRS, CDR2 YFSETQ. This CDR3 is built from 15 residues. Amplification yielded TCR beta CDR3 regions, with RNA transcripts as the source. The HTBI primer set was used in a first-round RT-PCR of the TCR CDR3. TCRdb processed the multiplex PCR reads anew with MiXCR; each CDR3 protein has one entry. The sample yields about 160,000 distinct CDR3 sequences, about 9% seen once. The chain joins TRBV5-1 to TRBJ2-3; TRBD2 matches 7 bases. This clonotype was sampled from a woman younger than 30 with Graves' hyperthyroidism that later progressed to Graves' ophthalmopathy. The material sequenced was blood. CDR3 residues: CASSLVAGNTDTQYF. CDR3 nucleotide sequence: TGCGCCAGCAGCTTGGTAGCGGGTAACACAGATACGCAGTATTTT.